This is a list of T cell receptor beta chains from one sample in a study of Ad26.COV2.S vaccination and SARS-CoV-2 variants. Measured with immunoSEQ multiplex PCR; TCRdb has only the in-frame clones, and not every one. This sample has around 250,000 clones, with 70% to 90% found just once. This specimen consisted of peripheral blood, obtained in a trial of Ad26.COV2.S vaccine versus placebo. The receptors shown here come from a person aged 18 to 59 who received the Ad26.COV2.S COVID-19 vaccine or a placebo. Each CDR3 is given with its conserved first and last residue. The D gene is left open where the match is weak. For some rows the clone size is stated as once, few or many, or as a class when expanded; others skip it.

size | J | D | V | CDR3 | DNA
few | TRBJ2-5 | . | TRBV11-1 | CASSLRIRKETQYF | TGTGCCAGCAGCTTGCGGATAAGGAAGGAGACCCAGTACTTC
. | TRBJ2-3 | TRBD1 | TRBV5-1 | CASSPGTVTDTQYF | TGCGCCAGCAGCCCCGGGACAGTCACAGATACGCAGTATTTT
. | TRBJ2-7 | TRBD1 | TRBV12-5 | CASGGTGVYEQYF | TGTGCTAGTGGGGGGACAGGGGTTTACGAGCAGTACTTC
once | TRBJ1-1 | . | TRBV30 | CAWSRRAGAEAFF | TGTGCCTGGAGCCGGCGTGCGGGGGCTGAAGCTTTCTTT
. | TRBJ2-3 | . | TRBV5-1 | CASRRAASTDTQYF | TGCGCCAGCAGGAGAGCGGCGAGCACAGATACGCAGTATTTT
. | TRBJ2-1 | TRBD2 | TRBV7-9 | CASSPLAGSSYNEQFF | TGTGCCAGCAGCCCCCTAGCGGGGAGCTCCTACAATGAGCAGTTCTTC
once | TRBJ2-7 | TRBD1 | TRBV6-6 | CASSYLGQGYEQYF | TGTGCCAGCAGTTACCTAGGACAGGGATACGAGCAGTACTTC
. | TRBJ2-7 | . | TRBV27 | CASSLRAGRQSSYEQYF | TGTGCCAGCAGTTTACGGGCAGGACGGCAAAGCTCCTACGAGCAGTACTTC
once | TRBJ2-1 | . | TRBV5-1 | CASSRDPSNNEQFF | TGCGCCAGCAGCCGCGACCCCAGTAACAATGAGCAGTTCTTC
once | TRBJ2-2 | . | TRBV5-5 | CASTPRVLWPGELFF | TGTGCCAGCACCCCTAGGGTCCTCTGGCCCGGGGAGCTGTTTTTT
. | TRBJ1-6 | . | TRBV28 | CASSPHKGGNSPLHF | TGTGCCAGCAGTCCCCATAAGGGGGGAAATTCACCCCTCCACTTT
. | TRBJ2-1 | . | TRBV19 | CASSTVSFRGVNEQFF | TGTGCCAGTAGTACCGTCTCGTTCAGGGGGGTCAATGAGCAGTTCTTC
once | TRBJ1-3 | . | TRBV28 | CASRLLTDTRSGNTIYF | TGTGCCAGCAGATTATTGACAGATACTCGCTCTGGAAACACCATATATTTT
. | TRBJ2-1 | TRBD2 | TRBV6-2/TRBV6-3 | CASSYSTLWGGSYNEQFF | TGTGCCAGCAGTTACTCGACTTTATGGGGGGGCTCCTACAATGAGCAGTTCTTC
. | TRBJ1-5 | . | TRBV28 | CASSHGRRNNQPQHF | TGTGCCAGCAGCCACGGCAGGAGAAACAATCAGCCCCAGCATTTT
. | TRBJ2-1 | . | TRBV19 | CASSKARYNEQFF | TGTGCCAGTAGTAAAGCCAGGTACAATGAGCAGTTCTTC
. | TRBJ2-7 | . | TRBV19 | CASSSHALTYEQYF | TGTGCCAGTAGTTCCCACGCGTTAACCTACGAGCAGTACTTC
. | TRBJ1-2 | . | TRBV9 | CASSPEGDGYTF | TGTGCCAGCAGCCCCGAAGGGGACGGCTACACCTTC
. | TRBJ2-2 | . | TRBV11-2 | CASSEPGLSRYTGELFF | TGTGCCAGCAGCGAACCGGGTCTTAGCCGATACACCGGGGAGCTGTTTTTT
. | TRBJ2-2 | . | TRBV7-9 | CASTSPHSARTNTGELFF | TGTGCCAGCACCTCCCCCCATTCGGCCCGAACCAACACCGGGGAGCTGTTTTTT
. | TRBJ2-7 | TRBD2 | TRBV7-2 | CASSLGLSYEQYF | TGTGCCAGCAGCTTGGGACTATCCTACGAGCAGTACTTC
. | TRBJ1-3 | . | TRBV11-2 | CASRFLAGLMRNTIYF | TGTGCCAGCAGGTTTCTGGCAGGGCTTATGCGAAACACCATATATTTT
. | TRBJ1-1 | . | TRBV9 | CASSGWDFKNTEAFF | TGTGCCAGCAGCGGGTGGGATTTCAAAAACACTGAAGCTTTCTTT
. | TRBJ1-1 | TRBD1 | TRBV7-8 | CASSHGQGQYAFF | TGTGCCAGCAGCCACGGACAGGGTCAGTACGCTTTCTTT